Below, 32 T cell receptor beta chains from the same sample are listed, as sequenced in a study of response to subunit inactivated influenza vaccine. TCRdb itself ran the RT-PCR reads through MiXCR, one entry per CDR3 protein. Here the sample spans over 450,000 distinct CDR3 sequences, 10% to 15% being singletons. The specimen comprised PBMCs from blood, sampled 45 days after vaccination. The receptors derive from a man in his fifties or sixties who received an inactivated influenza vaccine.

CDR3 nucleotides: TGCGCCAGCAGGCCAGGGGGCGCGAAGGAGACCCAGTACTTC. Amino acid sequence: CASRPGGAKETQYF. The genes are TRBV5-1 and TRBJ2-5, with TRBD1 matching 8 bases. J was trimmed by 5 bases and V by 5 bases; bases with no gene match: 8. In germline, CDR1 is SGHRS, CDR2 YFSETQ. The CDR3 is 14 residues long.

This sequence joins TRBV6-5 and TRBJ1-2; 7 nucleotides line up with TRBD1. The CDR3 is 18 amino acids. Trimming removed 6 bases from V and 5 bases from J; junction bases left unmatched: 21. Germline V lookup: CDR1 MNHEY, CDR2 SVGAGI. CDR3 loop: CASSLSTPSQGSGYGYTF. The CDR3 region has the DNA TGTGCCAGCAGCTTATCTACCCCCTCACAGGGGAGTGGGTATGGCTACACCTTC.

At least ten counts were recorded for this clonotype. The chain is built from TRBV12-3 or TRBV12-4 and TRBJ2-7; tentatively, D is TRBD1 (7 bases). Trimming removed 5 bases from V and 6 bases from J, with 20 bases in between. The CDR3 length is 15 residues. DNA of the CDR3: TGTGCCAGCAGTGTCTCCGGGACAGTTAGCGGCGAGCAGTACTTC. Translating it yields CASSVSGTVSGEQYF.

The chain carries TRBV20-1 and TRBJ2-7; the D gene is possibly TRBD1 (6 bases). The CDR3 is 15 amino acids. The ends were cut back, 3 bases at V and 3 bases at J, with 18 bases in the middle. The V gene's germline CDR1 is DFQATT and CDR2 SNEGSKA (reference sequence). This CDR3 reads CSARLQGRAHYEQYF. The CDR3, as DNA: TGCAGTGCTAGGTTACAGGGTAGGGCCCACTACGAGCAGTACTTC.

The table lists this clonotype with many counts. The chain joins TRBV6-1 to TRBJ2-7; TRBD1 agrees at 8 bases. The CDR3 has 17 residues. CDR1 is MNHNS, CDR2 SASEGT, per germline. V gave up 5 bases and J gave up 3 bases; unmatched junction bases: 15. This chain's CDR3 is CASSTILQGVPFYEQYF. CDR3 bases: TGTGCCAGCAGTACCATTCTACAGGGGGTGCCTTTCTACGAGCAGTACTTC.

The chain recombines TRBV7-2 with TRBJ2-4; D is uncertain. Trimming removed 5 bases at V and 2 bases at J, with 13 bases between. The CDR3 length is 15 residues. Germline lookup yields CDR1 SGHTA and CDR2 FQGNSA. The CDR3 loop is CASSPPRMTKNIQYF. The CDR3 DNA sequence: TGTGCCAGCAGCCCTCCCCGGATGACCAAAAACATTCAGTACTTC.

In its sample, this clonotype was seen a few times. The chain is built from TRBV28 and TRBJ2-7; D is possibly TRBD1 or TRBD2 (5 bases each). Germline V CDR1 and CDR2: MDHEN, SYDVKM. CDR3 size: 14 residues. V was cut by 2 bases and J by 7 bases, with 15 bases left in between. In nucleotides, the CDR3 is TGTGCCAGCAGTTTACGGGGACGCCTTAGAGAGCAGTACTTC. This translates into CASSLRGRLREQYF.

Turning to this clonotype: This may be a read error, as it is one base from a much larger clone. V is TRBV20-1 and J is TRBJ2-5; no firm D call. The V end was cut by 6 bases, the J end by 5 bases, with 19 bases between. The germline CDR1 and CDR2 sequences are DFQATT and SNEGSKA (reference sequence). CDR3 length equals 14 residues. The CDR3: CSASPAVSGETQYF. The CDR3 region has the DNA TGCAGTGCCTCCCCGGCGGTGTCCGGGGAGACCCAGTACTTC.

CDR3 sequence reads: CASSHLITRFPDYGYTF. As DNA, the CDR3 is TGTGCCAGCAGCCACTTAATAACCCGCTTTCCGGACTATGGCTACACCTTC. The chain couples TRBV3-1 to TRBJ1-2; no definite D call. The CDR3 sequence is 17 residues long. V was trimmed by 3 bases and J by 3 bases, leaving 20 bases between them. Germline CDR1 LGHDT, CDR2 YNNKEL (reference sequence).

V gene TRBV29-1 combines with J gene TRBJ1-1; no firm D call. V dropped 7 bases and J dropped 5 bases, with 14 bases sitting between them. The germline V gene has CDR1 SQVTM and CDR2 ANQGSEA. The CDR3 totals 12 residues. CDR3 in DNA: TGCAGCGAGCAATCGGGTGGGACTGAAGCTTTCTTT. It yields the protein CSEQSGGTEAFF.

This clonotype was counted only a few times. The rearrangement joins TRBV9 to TRBJ1-3; no definite D call. Trimming shortened V by 0 bases and J by 4 bases, and 17 bases separated the two germline ends. There are 17 residues in the CDR3. The germline gives CDR1 SGDLS, CDR2 YYNGEE. The CDR3 loop reads CASSVESGSQIGNTIYF. The CDR3 nucleotides read TGTGCCAGCAGCGTAGAGTCAGGCAGCCAGATCGGAAACACCATATATTTT.

This clonotype was picked up a small number of times. The CDR3 DNA reads as TGTGCCAGCAGTCCCGGCCGGGCTAGCGGATACTCTGGGGCCAACGTCCTGACTTTC. The encoded protein is CASSPGRASGYSGANVLTF. V and J are TRBV28 and TRBJ2-6; TRBD2 matches at 7 bases. Germline assignment: CDR1 MDHEN and CDR2 SYDVKM. The CDR3 is 19 residues long. Unmatched junction bases numbered 13, after V lost 5 bases and J lost 0 bases.

The chain has TRBV5-1 and TRBJ2-2, with unresolved D. Trimming removed 2 bases from V and 2 bases from J, with 16 bases in between. This CDR3 contains 17 residues. The germline V gene encodes CDR1 SGHRS and CDR2 YFSETQ. The CDR3 loop is CASSFPAAKGNTGELFF. The CDR3 DNA reads TGCGCCAGCAGCTTCCCGGCGGCCAAGGGTAACACCGGGGAGCTGTTTTTT.

The sample holds a few counts of this clonotype. The chain links TRBV7-9 to TRBJ1-2; D gene uncertain. CDR3 size: 13 residues. V shed 5 bases and J shed 7 bases, with 14 bases lying between them. CDR1 SEHNR and CDR2 FQNEAQ come from the germline V gene (reference sequence). The CDR3 bases are TGTGCCAGCAGCGACCCTCGGCCAGGTGGCTACACCTTC. It yields the protein CASSDPRPGGYTF.

The chain has TRBV7-6 and TRBJ2-1; D gene ambiguous. The CDR3 contains 14 residues. Germline V gene lookup returns CDR1 SGHVS and CDR2 FNYEAQ. V was cut by 2 bases and J by 4 bases, with 9 bases left in between. This chain's CDR3 is CASSLNDGYNEQFF. Here the CDR3 DNA reads TGTGCCAGCAGCTTAAACGACGGTTACAATGAGCAGTTCTTC.

This clonotype has only a few counts. This rearrangement joins TRBV4-3 to TRBJ2-3, with 11 nucleotides matching TRBD1. V lost 7 bases and J lost 4; bases outside the gene matches: 7. CDR3 size: 15 residues. Germline values: CDR1 LGHNA, CDR2 YSLEER. The CDR3 region has the DNA TGCGCCAGCACCAAGGACAGGGGGCATGCAGATACGCAGTATTTT. It codes for CASTKDRGHADTQYF.

At least ten counts were recorded for this clonotype. J is TRBJ2-1 and V is TRBV25-1; D might be TRBD2 (6 bases). Trimming stripped 3 bases from V and 2 bases from J, with 14 bases between. Germline loops: CDR1 MGHDK, CDR2 SYGVNS. This CDR3 comprises 16 residues. The CDR3 protein is CASSDTSGVPYNEQFF. CDR3 sequence (DNA): TGTGCCAGCAGTGATACTTCGGGAGTCCCCTACAATGAGCAGTTCTTC.

The chain carries TRBV20-1 and TRBJ2-3; a weak D match, TRBD1 (6 bases). Germline CDR1 is DFQATT and CDR2 is SNEGSKA (reference sequence). V lost 0 bases, J lost 4 bases, and 11 bases lay in between. CDR3 length: 14 residues. DNA for the CDR3: TGCAGTGCTAGAGATCCATCAGGGGCAGATACGCAGTATTTT. It yields the protein CSARDPSGADTQYF.

This chain joins TRBV20-1 and TRBJ2-1, with 14 bases identical to TRBD2. V was pared by 2 bases and J by 8 bases, with 2 bases of the junction left unmatched. Looked up from germline, CDR1 is DFQATT and CDR2 is SNEGSKA (reference sequence). The CDR3 contains 14 residues. CDR3 nucleotides: TGCAGTGCTAGAAGACTAGCGGGAGGGGATGAGCAGTTCTTC. Translation gives CSARRLAGGDEQFF.

This clonotype came up many times. This chain connects TRBV5-1 to TRBJ2-1, with D possibly being TRBD2 (6 bases). With 5 bases removed from V and 3 bases from J, the gap between germline ends came to 15 bases. Germline CDR1 reads SGHRS; CDR2 reads YFSETQ. The length of the CDR3 is 15 residues. CDR3 in DNA: TGCGCCAGCAGTAGGGTCGCGGGGAACTACAATGAGCAGTTCTTC. It encodes CASSRVAGNYNEQFF. Full variable domain (outside the CDR3, taken from reference TRBV5-1 and TRBJ2-1): KAGVTQTPRYLIKTRGQQVTLSCSPISGHRSVSWYQQTPGQGLQFLFEYFSETQRNKGNFPGRFSGRQFSNSRSEMNVSTLELGDSALYLCASSRVAGNYNEQFFGPGTRLTVL.

There are a few counts of this clonotype. The chain links TRBV29-1 to TRBJ2-2, with D perhaps matching TRBD1 (6 bases). The V end lost 7 bases, the J end lost 3 bases, and 15 bases lay between the germline ends. The CDR3 contains 14 residues. Germline V gives CDR1 SQVTM, CDR2 ANQGSEA. CDR3: CSAWVTGHTGELFF. The DNA for the CDR3 is TGCAGCGCTTGGGTGACAGGACACACCGGGGAGCTGTTTTTT.

J is TRBJ1-6 and V is TRBV14; no clear D gene. CDR1 SGHDN and CDR2 FVKESK come from the germline V gene. V was trimmed by 0 bases and J by 6 bases, leaving 6 bases between them. The length of the CDR3 is 14 residues. The CDR3 DNA sequence: TGTGCCAGCAGCCAAGAGGGTTCTAATTCACCCCTCCACTTT. This gives the protein CASSQEGSNSPLHF.

This chain joins TRBV7-2 and TRBJ2-5, with TRBD1 matching 7 bases. The germline gives CDR1 SGHTA, CDR2 FQGNSA. Trimming removed 5 bases from V and 2 bases from J; junction bases left unmatched: 5. This CDR3 has 14 residues. The CDR3 nucleotides are TGTGCCAGCAGCCCCTTGGGACAGCAAGAGACCCAGTACTTC. It encodes CASSPLGQQETQYF. The full variable domain, completed using reference TRBV7-2 and TRBJ2-5, is GAGVSQSPSNKVTEKGKDVELRCDPISGHTALYWYRQSLGQGLEFLIYFQGNSAPDKSGLPSDRFSAERTGGSVSTLTIQRTQQEDSAVYLCASSPLGQQETQYFGPGTRLLVL.

The sample holds a few counts of this clonotype. The chain recombines TRBV4-3 with TRBJ2-4, with D perhaps matching TRBD1 (5 bases). The germline CDR1 and CDR2 sequences are LGHNA and YSLEER. Trimming removed 0 bases at V and 0 bases at J, with 18 bases between. The CDR3 runs 19 residues. CDR3 sequence: CASSQEKVARQLAKNIQYF. The CDR3 DNA reads as TGCGCCAGCAGCCAAGAGAAGGTAGCCAGACAGTTAGCCAAAAACATTCAGTACTTC.

The rearrangement links TRBV11-2 to TRBJ2-7, with TRBD2 matching over 8 bases. The CDR3 has 15 residues. The J segment lost 2 bases and the V segment lost 0 bases, leaving 3 bases of the junction unmatched. In germline, CDR1 is SGHAT, CDR2 FQNNGV. CDR3 bases: TGTGCCAGCAGCTTAGAAGCGGGGGAGACCTACGAGCAGTACTTC. It encodes CASSLEAGETYEQYF.

This clonotype was seen a few times. This sequence joins TRBV12-3 or TRBV12-4 and TRBJ1-2, with D perhaps TRBD1 (5 bases). CDR3 length equals 15 residues. V was cut by 5 bases and J by 8 bases, with 21 bases left in between. CDR3 loop: CASSPDTLRGGGYTF. In nucleotides, the CDR3 is TGTGCCAGCAGTCCAGATACGTTAAGGGGCGGCGGCTACACCTTC.

The chain employs TRBV27 and TRBJ2-1, with TRBD2 matching over 7 bases. The CDR3 spans 14 residues. The V segment lost 6 bases and the J segment 10 bases; nucleotides outside the gene matches: 12. Germline CDR1 and CDR2: MNHEY and SMNVEV (reference sequence). The CDR3 loop reads CASSPGGPIGEQFF. CDR3 DNA sequence: TGTGCCAGCAGCCCGGGGGGACCCATCGGAGAGCAGTTCTTC.

This clonotype came up a few times. The rearrangement uses TRBV7-9 and TRBJ2-3; tentatively, D is TRBD2 (5 bases). The ends were cut back, 6 bases at V and 6 bases at J, with 16 bases in the middle. Per the germline V gene, CDR1 is SEHNR and CDR2 is FQNEAQ (reference sequence). The CDR3 has 14 amino acids. In DNA form, the CDR3 reads TGTGCCAGCAGGGGTGGACTCCCCCGGGATACGCAGTATTTT. Translation: CASRGGLPRDTQYF.

V and J are TRBV9 and TRBJ2-5; D may be TRBD2 (7 bases). V shed 3 bases and J shed 4 bases, with 25 bases lying between them. The germline gives CDR1 SGDLS, CDR2 YYNGEE. The CDR3 extends over 18 amino acids. The CDR3 DNA follows: TGTGCCAGCAGCGCCGATAACTCCGGGACTATCAGGGGAGAGACCCAGTACTTC. This codes for CASSADNSGTIRGETQYF.

This clonotype was seen just once. V gene TRBV24-1 combines with J gene TRBJ2-1, with D possibly TRBD2 on 6 matching bases. Germline CDR1 and CDR2: KGHDR and SFDVKD. This CDR3 region has 16 residues. Trimming removed 1 base at V and 9 bases at J, with 18 bases between. This chain's CDR3 is CATSDFPPSERGEQFF. CDR3 coding DNA: TGTGCCACCAGTGATTTTCCGCCTAGCGAGAGAGGTGAGCAGTTCTTC.

This clonotype came up a few times. The chain joins TRBV20-1 to TRBJ2-3; the match to TRBD1 covers 9 bases. This CDR3 spans 15 amino acids. Germline CDR1 is DFQATT and CDR2 is SNEGSKA (reference sequence). Unmatched junction bases numbered 6, after V lost 3 bases and J lost 2 bases. The CDR3 spells CSARRGTGTTDTQYF. The DNA for the CDR3 is TGCAGTGCTAGGAGGGGGACAGGGACCACAGATACGCAGTATTTT.

This clonotype was recorded many times. The chain has TRBV29-1 and TRBJ2-5; D is undetermined. The CDR3 is 14 amino acids. The germline V gene encodes CDR1 SQVTM and CDR2 ANQGSEA. V lost 2 bases to trimming and J lost 4 bases, with 14 bases between them. DNA of the CDR3: TGCAGCGTTGAAAGCCCTAAGCGAGCAGAGACCCAGTACTTC. Protein product: CSVESPKRAETQYF.